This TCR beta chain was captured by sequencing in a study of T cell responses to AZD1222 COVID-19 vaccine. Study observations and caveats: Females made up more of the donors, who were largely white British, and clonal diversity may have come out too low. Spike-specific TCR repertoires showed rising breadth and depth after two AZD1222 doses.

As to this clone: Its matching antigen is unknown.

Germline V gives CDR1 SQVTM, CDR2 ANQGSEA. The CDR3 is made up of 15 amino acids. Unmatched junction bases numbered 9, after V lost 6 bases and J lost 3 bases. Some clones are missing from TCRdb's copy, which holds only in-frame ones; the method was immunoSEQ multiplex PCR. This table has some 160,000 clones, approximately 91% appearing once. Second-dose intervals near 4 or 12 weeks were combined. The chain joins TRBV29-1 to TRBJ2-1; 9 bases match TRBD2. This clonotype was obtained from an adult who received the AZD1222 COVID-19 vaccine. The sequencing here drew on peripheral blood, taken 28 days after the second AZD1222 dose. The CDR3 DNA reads TGCAGCGTGCCCCGGGGTAGCGGGGGCTACAATGAGCAGTTCTTC. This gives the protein CSVPRGSGGYNEQFF.